This entry describes one TCR beta chain. The data derive from a study of blood T cells in healthy people across ages. Next came a second PCR, run for about 7 to 12 cycles, which used a sample-barcoded 5' primer along with a J-beta primer mix. From the 5' RACE reads, TCRdb called clonotypes with MiXCR, one entry per CDR3 protein. Found here are roughly 2 million distinct CDR3 sequences, 49% of them singletons; the top ten hold roughly 2.1%. This CDR3 is 15 amino acids long. The germline CDR1 and CDR2 sequences are SGHVS and FNYEAQ. Trimming removed 3 bases from V and 6 bases from J; junction bases left unmatched: 9.

The chain carries TRBV7-6 and TRBJ2-3, with TRBD1 matching over 7 bases. This TCR was recovered from a middle-aged woman in good health. The sequencing sample was made of blood. The CDR3 here is CASSLTTGYVDTQYF. The DNA of the CDR3 is TGTGCCAGCAGCTTGACGACAGGGTATGTGGATACGCAGTATTTT.